Following are 5 T cell receptor beta chains from one sample sequenced in a study of beta chain features in type 1 diabetes. Every isolated RNA sample was fully reverse transcribed, so sequencing captured expressed TCRB transcripts. The assay was immunoSEQ multiplex PCR, and TCRdb's table has in-frame clones only and misses some. In the table there are 390,000 or so clones, approximately 15% of which are singletons. The sample comprised naive CD4+ T cells from blood. These TCRs come from a man aged 30 to 39 in good health.

This clone came up a few times. The CDR3 nucleotides read TGTGCCAGCAGCGTAGGGACTAGCGGGATCCAAGAGACCCAGTACTTC. Encoded protein: CASSVGTSGIQETQYF. The chain recombines TRBV9 with TRBJ2-5; TRBD2 agrees at 12 bases. CDR3 length: 16 residues. The trim removed 0 bases at V and 1 base at J, leaving 1 base unmatched. CDR1 is SGDLS and CDR2 is YYNGEE in the germline V gene. The whole variable domain, filled in from reference TRBV9 and TRBJ2-5, reads DSGVTQTPKHLITATGQRVTLRCSPRSGDLSVYWYQQSLDQGLQFLIQYYNGEERAKGNILERFSAQQFPDLHSELNLSSLELGDSALYFCASSVGTSGIQETQYFGPGTRLLVL.

The rearrangement joins TRBV20-1 to TRBJ2-7; no clear D gene. In germline, CDR1 is DFQATT, CDR2 SNEGSKA (reference sequence). The V end was cut by 5 bases, the J end by 2 bases, with 7 bases between. The CDR3 totals 11 residues. CDR3 sequence: CSAGRAYEQYF. As DNA, the CDR3 is TGCAGTGCTGGCAGAGCCTACGAGCAGTACTTC.

This clone was seen more than once but under ten times. This chain links TRBV7-9 with TRBJ2-1; the match to TRBD2 covers 7 bases. The CDR3 contains 14 residues. V lost 9 bases to trimming and J lost 0 bases; unmatched junction nucleotides: 5. CDR1 is SEHNR, CDR2 FQNEAQ, per germline (reference sequence). The chain's CDR3 is CASTGGVSYNEQFF. The CDR3 nucleotides are TGTGCCAGTACGGGGGGTGTCTCCTACAATGAGCAGTTCTTC. Full variable domain (missing parts from reference TRBV7-9 and TRBJ2-1): DTGVSQNPRHKITKRGQNVTFRCDPISEHNRLYWYRQTLGQGPEFLTYFQNEAQLEKSRLLSDRFSAERPKGSFSTLEIQRTEQGDSAMYLCASTGGVSYNEQFFGPGTRLTVL.

The table lists this clone with a few counts. The chain uses TRBV4-3 and TRBJ2-2; D is unclear. This CDR3 is built from 14 residues. V was pared by 2 bases and J by 7 bases, with 11 bases between. Germline V lookup: CDR1 LGHNA, CDR2 YSLEER. CDR3 sequence: CASSQYTVGGELFF. DNA for the CDR3: TGCGCCAGCAGCCAATACACCGTTGGCGGGGAGCTGTTTTTT.

This clone was observed a handful of times. Written as DNA, the CDR3 is TGTGCCAGCAGCCAAGGGACTAGCGGAAACAATGAGCAGTTCTTC. Residues: CASSQGTSGNNEQFF. The chain uses TRBV5-4 and TRBJ2-1; 11 bases fit TRBD2. Trimming at V came to 4 bases and at J to 5 bases, leaving 5 bases not matched to a gene. The CDR3 spans 15 residues. The germline gives CDR1 SGHNT, CDR2 YYREEE (reference sequence).